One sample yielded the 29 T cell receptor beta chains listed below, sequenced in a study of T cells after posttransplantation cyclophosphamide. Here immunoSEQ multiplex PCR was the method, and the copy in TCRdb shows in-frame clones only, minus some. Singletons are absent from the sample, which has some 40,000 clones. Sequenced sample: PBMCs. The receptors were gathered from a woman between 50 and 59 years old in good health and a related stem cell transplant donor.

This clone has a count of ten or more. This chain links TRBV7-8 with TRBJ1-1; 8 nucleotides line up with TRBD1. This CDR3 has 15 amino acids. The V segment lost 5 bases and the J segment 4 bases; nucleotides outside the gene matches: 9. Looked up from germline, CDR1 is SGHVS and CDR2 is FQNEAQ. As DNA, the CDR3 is TGTGCCAGCAGCCCTTCCAGGACAGGGAGCACTGAAGCTTTCTTT. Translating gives CASSPSRTGSTEAFF. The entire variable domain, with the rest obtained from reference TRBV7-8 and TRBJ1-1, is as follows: GAGVSQSPRYKVAKRGQDVALRCDPISGHVSLFWYQQALGQGPEFLTYFQNEAQLDKSGLPSDRFFAERPEGSVSTLKIQRTQQEDSAVYLCASSPSRTGSTEAFFGQGTRLTVV.

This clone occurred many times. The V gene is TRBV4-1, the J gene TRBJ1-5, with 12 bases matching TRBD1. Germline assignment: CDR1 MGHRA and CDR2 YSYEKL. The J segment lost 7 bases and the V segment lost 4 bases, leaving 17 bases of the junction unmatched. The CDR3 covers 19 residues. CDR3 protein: CASSLKPGQGAENQQPQHF. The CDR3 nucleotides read TGCGCCAGCAGCCTTAAACCGGGACAGGGGGCGGAGAATCAACAGCCCCAGCATTTT.

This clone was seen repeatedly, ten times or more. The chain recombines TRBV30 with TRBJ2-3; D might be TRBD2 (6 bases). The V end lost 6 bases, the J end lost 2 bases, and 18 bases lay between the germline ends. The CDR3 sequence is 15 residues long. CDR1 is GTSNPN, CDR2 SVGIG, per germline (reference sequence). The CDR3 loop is CACPKGTLSTDTQYF. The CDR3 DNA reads TGTGCCTGCCCGAAGGGGACTCTTTCCACAGATACGCAGTATTTT.

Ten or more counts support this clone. The CDR3, as DNA: TGCGCCAGCAGTGAGGCCGGGGGGCGAGGTGAAGCTTTCTTT. It encodes CASSEAGGRGEAFF. The chain joins TRBV10-1 to TRBJ1-1, with a weak D call TRBD1 (6 bases). Trimming cost V 2 bases and J 7 bases, with 14 bases left between them. CDR3 length: 14 residues. The germline gives CDR1 WNHNN, CDR2 SYGVQD (reference sequence).

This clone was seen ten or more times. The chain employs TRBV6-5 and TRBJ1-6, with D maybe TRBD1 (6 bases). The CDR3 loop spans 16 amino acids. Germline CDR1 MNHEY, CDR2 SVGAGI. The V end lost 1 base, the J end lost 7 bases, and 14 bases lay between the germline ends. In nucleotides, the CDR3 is TGTGCCAGCAGTTACTTCCGGGACATAAGGAATTCACCCCTCCACTTT. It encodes CASSYFRDIRNSPLHF.

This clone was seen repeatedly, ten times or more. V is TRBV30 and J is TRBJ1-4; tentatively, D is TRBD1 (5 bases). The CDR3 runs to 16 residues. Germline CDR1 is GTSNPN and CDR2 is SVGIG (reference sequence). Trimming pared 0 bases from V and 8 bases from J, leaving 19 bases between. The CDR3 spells CAWSVRRGIGREKLFF. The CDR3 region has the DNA TGTGCCTGGAGTGTAAGAAGGGGAATAGGGCGGGAAAAACTGTTTTTT.

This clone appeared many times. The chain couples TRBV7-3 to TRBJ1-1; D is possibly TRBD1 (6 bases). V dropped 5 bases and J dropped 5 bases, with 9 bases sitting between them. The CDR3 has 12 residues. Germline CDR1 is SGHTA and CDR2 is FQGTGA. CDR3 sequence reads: CASSRRGTEAFF. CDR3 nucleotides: TGTGCCAGCAGCCGCAGGGGAACTGAAGCTTTCTTT.

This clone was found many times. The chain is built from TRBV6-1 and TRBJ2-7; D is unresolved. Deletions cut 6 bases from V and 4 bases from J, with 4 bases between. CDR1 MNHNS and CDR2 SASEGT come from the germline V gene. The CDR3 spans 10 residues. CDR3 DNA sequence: TGTGCCAGCAGCGTTTACGAGCAGTACTTC. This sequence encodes CASSVYEQYF.

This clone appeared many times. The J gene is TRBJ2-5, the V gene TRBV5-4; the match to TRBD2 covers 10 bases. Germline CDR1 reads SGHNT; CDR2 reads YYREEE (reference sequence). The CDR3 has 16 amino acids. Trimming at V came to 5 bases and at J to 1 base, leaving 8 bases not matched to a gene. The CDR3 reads CASRLHASGGQETQYF. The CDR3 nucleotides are TGTGCCAGCAGATTACATGCTAGCGGGGGCCAAGAGACCCAGTACTTC.

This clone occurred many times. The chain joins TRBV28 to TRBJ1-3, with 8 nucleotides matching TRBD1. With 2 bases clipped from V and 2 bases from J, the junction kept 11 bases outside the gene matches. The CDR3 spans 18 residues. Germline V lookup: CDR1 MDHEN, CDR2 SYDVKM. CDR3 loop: CASSLRTGIYQAGNTIYF. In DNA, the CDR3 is TGTGCCAGCAGTTTAAGGACAGGGATTTATCAAGCTGGAAACACCATATATTTT.

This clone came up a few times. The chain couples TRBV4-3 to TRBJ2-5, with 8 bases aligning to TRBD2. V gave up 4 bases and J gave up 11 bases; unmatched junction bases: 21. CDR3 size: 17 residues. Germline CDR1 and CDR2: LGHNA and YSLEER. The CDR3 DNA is TGCGCCAGCAGCCCGCTGGGGGGTAGCGGGGAAGCTCGGGAGCAGTACTTC. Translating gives CASSPLGGSGEAREQYF.

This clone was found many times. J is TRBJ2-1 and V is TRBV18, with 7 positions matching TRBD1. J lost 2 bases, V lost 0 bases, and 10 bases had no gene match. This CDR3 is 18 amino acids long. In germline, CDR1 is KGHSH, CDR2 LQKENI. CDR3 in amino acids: CASSPPRGQGWTYNEQFF. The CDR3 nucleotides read TGTGCCAGCTCACCACCGAGGGGGCAGGGGTGGACCTACAATGAGCAGTTCTTC.

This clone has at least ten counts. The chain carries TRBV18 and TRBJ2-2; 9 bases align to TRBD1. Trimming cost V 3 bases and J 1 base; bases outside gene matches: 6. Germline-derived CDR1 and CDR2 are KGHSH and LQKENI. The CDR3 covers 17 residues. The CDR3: CASSPRTGVRNTGELFF. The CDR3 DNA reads TGTGCCAGCTCACCGCGGACAGGGGTCCGGAACACCGGGGAGCTGTTTTTT.

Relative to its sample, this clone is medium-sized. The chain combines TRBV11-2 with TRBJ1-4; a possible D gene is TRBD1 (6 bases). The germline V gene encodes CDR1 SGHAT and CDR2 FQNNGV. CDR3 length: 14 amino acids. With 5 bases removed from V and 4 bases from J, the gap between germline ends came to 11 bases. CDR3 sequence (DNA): TGTGCCAGCAGCCCTGGACAGCTTAATGAAAAACTGTTTTTT. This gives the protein CASSPGQLNEKLFF.

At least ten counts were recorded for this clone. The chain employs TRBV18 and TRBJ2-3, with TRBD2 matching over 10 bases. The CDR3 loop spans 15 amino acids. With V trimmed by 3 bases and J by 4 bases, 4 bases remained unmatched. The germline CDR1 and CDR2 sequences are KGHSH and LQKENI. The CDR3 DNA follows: TGTGCCAGCTCACCTACGAGCGGGGGGGCAGATACGCAGTATTTT. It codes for CASSPTSGGADTQYF. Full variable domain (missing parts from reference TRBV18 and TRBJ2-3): NAGVMQNPRHLVRRRGQEARLRCSPMKGHSHVYWYRQLPEEGLKFMVYLQKENIIDESGMPKERFSAEFPKEGPSILRIQQVVRGDSAAYFCASSPTSGGADTQYFGPGTRLTVL.

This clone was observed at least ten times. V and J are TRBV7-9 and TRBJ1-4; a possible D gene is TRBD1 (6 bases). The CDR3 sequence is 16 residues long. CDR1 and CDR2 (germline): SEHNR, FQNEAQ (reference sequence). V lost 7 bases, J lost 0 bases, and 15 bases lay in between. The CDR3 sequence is CASTPGGAATNEKLFF. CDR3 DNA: TGTGCCAGCACCCCGGGGGGGGCTGCAACTAATGAAAAACTGTTTTTT.

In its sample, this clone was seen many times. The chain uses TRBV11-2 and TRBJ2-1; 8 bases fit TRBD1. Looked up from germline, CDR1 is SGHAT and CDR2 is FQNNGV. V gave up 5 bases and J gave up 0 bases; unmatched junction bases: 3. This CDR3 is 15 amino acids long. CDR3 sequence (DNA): TGTGCCAGCAGCCCTGGACAGGGCTCCTACAATGAGCAGTTCTTC. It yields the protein CASSPGQGSYNEQFF.

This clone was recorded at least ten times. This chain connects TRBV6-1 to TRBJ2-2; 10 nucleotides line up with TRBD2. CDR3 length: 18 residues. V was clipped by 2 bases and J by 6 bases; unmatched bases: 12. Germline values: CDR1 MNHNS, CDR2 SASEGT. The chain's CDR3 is CASSEHISGGGVSGELFF. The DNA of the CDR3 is TGTGCCAGCAGTGAACATATAAGCGGGGGGGGAGTGTCCGGGGAGCTGTTTTTT.

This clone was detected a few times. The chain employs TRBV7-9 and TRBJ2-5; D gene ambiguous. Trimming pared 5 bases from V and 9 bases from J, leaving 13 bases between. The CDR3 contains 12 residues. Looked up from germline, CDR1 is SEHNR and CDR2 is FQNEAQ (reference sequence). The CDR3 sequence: CASSPETAAQYF. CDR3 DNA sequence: TGTGCCAGCAGCCCAGAGACCGCGGCCCAGTACTTC.

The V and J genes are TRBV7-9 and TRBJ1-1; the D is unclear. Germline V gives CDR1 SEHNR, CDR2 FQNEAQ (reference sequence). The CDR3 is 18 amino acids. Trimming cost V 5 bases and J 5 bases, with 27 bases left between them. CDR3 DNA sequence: TGTGCCAGCAGCCCCACGATTCAGATCCGGGGTTCGAGAACTGAAGCTTTCTTT. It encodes CASSPTIQIRGSRTEAFF.

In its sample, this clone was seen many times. Here the CDR3 reads CASRTSESGNTIYF. The CDR3, as DNA: TGTGCCAGCAGGACTTCTGAGTCTGGAAACACCATATATTTT. The V gene is TRBV28, the J gene TRBJ1-3; no reliable D call. CDR1 MDHEN and CDR2 SYDVKM come from the germline V gene. The CDR3 spans 14 residues. V lost 6 bases and J lost 1, with 10 bases in between.

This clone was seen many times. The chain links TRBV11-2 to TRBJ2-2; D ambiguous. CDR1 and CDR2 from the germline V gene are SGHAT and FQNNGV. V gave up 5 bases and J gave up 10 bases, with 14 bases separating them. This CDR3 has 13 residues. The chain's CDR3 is CASSNNEWSELFF. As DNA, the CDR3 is TGTGCCAGCAGCAACAACGAATGGTCGGAGCTGTTTTTT.

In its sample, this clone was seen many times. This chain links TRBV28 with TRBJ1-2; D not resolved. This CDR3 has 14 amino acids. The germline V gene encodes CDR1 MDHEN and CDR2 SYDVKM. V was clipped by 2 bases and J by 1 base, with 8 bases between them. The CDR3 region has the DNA TGTGCCAGCAGTTTACCTGGACTTAACTATGGCTACACCTTC. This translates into CASSLPGLNYGYTF.

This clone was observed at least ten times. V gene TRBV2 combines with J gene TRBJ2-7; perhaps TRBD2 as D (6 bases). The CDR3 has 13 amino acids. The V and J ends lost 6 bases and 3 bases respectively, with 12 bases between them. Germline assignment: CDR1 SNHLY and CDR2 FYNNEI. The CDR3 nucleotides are TGTGCCAGCAGCGGGACGGGGGACTACGAGCAGTACTTC. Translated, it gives CASSGTGDYEQYF. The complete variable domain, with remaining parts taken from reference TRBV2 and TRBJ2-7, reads EPEVTQTPSHQVTQMGQEVILRCVPISNHLYFYWYRQILGQKVEFLVSFYNNEISEKSEIFDDQFSVERPDGSNFTLKIRSTKLEDSAMYFCASSGTGDYEQYFGPGTRLTVT.

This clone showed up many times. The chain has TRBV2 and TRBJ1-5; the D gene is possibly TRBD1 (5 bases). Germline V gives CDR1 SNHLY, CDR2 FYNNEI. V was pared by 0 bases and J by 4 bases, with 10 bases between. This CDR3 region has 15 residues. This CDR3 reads CASSEALRGNQPQHF. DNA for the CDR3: TGTGCCAGCAGTGAAGCGCTTAGGGGAAATCAGCCCCAGCATTTT.

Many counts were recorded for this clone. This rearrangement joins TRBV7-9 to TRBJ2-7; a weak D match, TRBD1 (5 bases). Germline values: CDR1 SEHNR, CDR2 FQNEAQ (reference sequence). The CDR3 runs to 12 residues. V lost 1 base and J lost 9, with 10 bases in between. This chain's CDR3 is CASSLDQGRQYF. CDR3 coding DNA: TGTGCCAGCAGCTTAGACCAGGGAAGGCAGTACTTC.

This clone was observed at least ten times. CDR3 loop: CASMGGDRAFWGSHEQYF. CDR3 nucleotides: TGTGCCAGCATGGGTGGGGACAGGGCCTTTTGGGGATCCCACGAGCAGTACTTC. The gene calls are TRBV2 and TRBJ2-7, with 9 bases identical to TRBD1. V was clipped by 7 bases and J by 5 bases; unmatched bases: 21. In germline, CDR1 is SNHLY, CDR2 FYNNEI. The CDR3 has 18 amino acids. Together with reference TRBV2 and TRBJ2-7, the CDR3 gives the full variable domain: EPEVTQTPSHQVTQMGQEVILRCVPISNHLYFYWYRQILGQKVEFLVSFYNNEISEKSEIFDDQFSVERPDGSNFTLKIRSTKLEDSAMYFCASMGGDRAFWGSHEQYFGPGTRLTVT.

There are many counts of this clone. The CDR3 reads CASSQGQGLEQFF. CDR3 bases: TGTGCCAGCAGCCAAGGACAGGGACTCGAGCAGTTCTTC. The chain has TRBV5-8 and TRBJ2-1; TRBD1 matches at 8 bases. V trimming: 4 bases; J trimming: 10 bases; junction bases outside the gene matches: 7. The CDR3 sequence is 13 residues long. Germline assignment: CDR1 SGHTS and CDR2 YDEGEE.

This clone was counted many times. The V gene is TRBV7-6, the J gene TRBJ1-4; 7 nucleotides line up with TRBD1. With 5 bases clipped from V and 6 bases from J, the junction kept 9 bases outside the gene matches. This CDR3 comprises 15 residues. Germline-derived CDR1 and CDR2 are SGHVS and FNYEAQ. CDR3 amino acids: CASSPAGGPDEKLFF. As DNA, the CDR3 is TGTGCCAGCAGCCCCGCAGGGGGACCGGATGAAAAACTGTTTTTT.